This T cell receptor beta chain was sequenced during a study of T cells in Graves' hyperthyroidism and ophthalmopathy. As for the study in general: Specimen type is peripheral blood, collected at initial diagnosis prior to any treatment.

It was RNA transcripts that yielded the amplified TCR beta CDR3 regions. A first-round RT-PCR of the TCR CDR3 used the HTBI primer set. TCRdb used MiXCR to reprocess the multiplex PCR reads, holding one entry per CDR3 protein. The table has 550,000 to 650,000 distinct CDR3 sequences, 14% seen once. This clonotype was picked up a small number of times. Newly diagnosed patients aged 18 to 65 had hyperthyroidism of under 2 months' duration. Trimming left V 4 bases short and J 0 bases short, with 10 bases between. The CDR3 extends over 14 amino acids. Germline CDR1 and CDR2: SGHRS and YFSETQ. The sample was blood. The chain joins TRBV5-1 to TRBJ2-5; possibly TRBD2 for D (5 bases). This TCR was sampled from a woman aged 40 to 50 with Graves' hyperthyroidism. The CDR3 protein is CASSTGWDQETQYF. The CDR3 DNA follows: TGCGCCAGCAGCACGGGGTGGGACCAAGAGACCCAGTACTTC. Full variable domain (missing parts from reference TRBV5-1 and TRBJ2-5): KAGVTQTPRYLIKTRGQQVTLSCSPISGHRSVSWYQQTPGQGLQFLFEYFSETQRNKGNFPGRFSGRQFSNSRSEMNVSTLELGDSALYLCASSTGWDQETQYFGPGTRLLVL.